The 5 T cell receptor beta chains in this list originate from one sample, sequenced in a study of regulatory T cells in long-lasting Graves disease. The time point was: newly diagnosed GD, antithyroid drugs for less than 3 months. RNA from PBMCs was the source of the TCR library. Building of the TCR beta libraries involved iRepertoire HTBI primers and Arm-PCR of CDR3 regions. TCRdb redid the calling of the multiplex PCR reads with MiXCR, one entry per CDR3 protein. The sample consists of over 500,000 distinct CDR3 sequences, about 16% of them appearing once. These data also featured in a second study, about T cells in Graves' hyperthyroidism and ophthalmopathy.

The input for sequencing was peripheral blood mononuclear cells (PBMCs), taken at new diagnosis, from a patient treated with antithyroid drugs. The source of these receptors is a young man with Graves disease.

A few counts support this clonotype. CDR3 sequence: CASSFSSAGVKQFF. The DNA of the CDR3 is TGTGCCAGCAGTTTTTCCTCTGCCGGCGTCAAGCAGTTCTTC. V is TRBV12-3 or TRBV12-4 and J is TRBJ2-1, with D hard to call. The length of the CDR3 is 14 residues. The V gene lost 3 bases and the J gene lost 11 bases, with 17 bases spanning the gap.

This clonotype was detected once. The chain links TRBV20-1 to TRBJ2-7; 10 bases align to TRBD1. The CDR3 is made up of 12 amino acids. V gave up 6 bases and J gave up 9 bases; unmatched junction bases: 8. CDR1 DFQATT and CDR2 SNEGSKA come from the germline V gene (reference sequence). CDR3 protein: CSARDRGFVQYF. CDR3 in DNA: TGCAGTGCGCGGGACAGGGGCTTTGTGCAGTACTTC.

In its sample, this clonotype was seen many times. V is TRBV9 and J is TRBJ2-1, with TRBD1 matching over 8 bases. CDR3 length: 15 residues. Trimming at V came to 3 bases and at J to 7 bases, leaving 9 bases not matched to a gene. Germline V gene data show CDR1 as SGDLS and CDR2 as YYNGEE. The CDR3 sequence is CASSGTGLGRNEQFF. CDR3 coding DNA: TGTGCCAGCAGCGGGACAGGGTTGGGAAGGAATGAGCAGTTCTTC. The complete variable domain, with remaining parts taken from reference TRBV9 and TRBJ2-1, reads DSGVTQTPKHLITATGQRVTLRCSPRSGDLSVYWYQQSLDQGLQFLIQYYNGEERAKGNILERFSAQQFPDLHSELNLSSLELGDSALYFCASSGTGLGRNEQFFGPGTRLTVL.

J is TRBJ2-1 and V is TRBV5-1, with 10 nucleotides matching TRBD2. CDR1 SGHRS and CDR2 YFSETQ come from the germline V gene. This CDR3 is built from 18 residues. After removal of 1 base from V and 9 bases from J, the junction contained 16 bases not matched to a gene. CDR3 residues: CASSLLSGRATRGVEQFF. In nucleotides, the CDR3 is TGCGCCAGCAGCTTGCTCAGCGGGAGGGCCACACGTGGGGTTGAGCAGTTCTTC. The full variable domain, with the rest looked up from reference TRBV5-1 and TRBJ2-1, is KAGVTQTPRYLIKTRGQQVTLSCSPISGHRSVSWYQQTPGQGLQFLFEYFSETQRNKGNFPGRFSGRQFSNSRSEMNVSTLELGDSALYLCASSLLSGRATRGVEQFFGPGTRLTVL.

This clonotype was observed at least ten times. V is TRBV5-1 and J is TRBJ1-2; 10 bases map to TRBD1. CDR1 SGHRS and CDR2 YFSETQ come from the germline V gene. V was clipped by 3 bases and J by 8 bases; unmatched bases: 7. This CDR3 contains 14 residues. DNA for the CDR3: TGCGCCAGCAGCTACAACGGACAGGGGGAAGGCTACACCTTC. This codes for CASSYNGQGEGYTF. The variable domain in full, completed from reference TRBV5-1 and TRBJ1-2, reads KAGVTQTPRYLIKTRGQQVTLSCSPISGHRSVSWYQQTPGQGLQFLFEYFSETQRNKGNFPGRFSGRQFSNSRSEMNVSTLELGDSALYLCASSYNGQGEGYTFGSGTRLTVV.